The sequence of this T cell receptor (beta chain) was determined in a study of shared clonotypes between healthy human individuals. Regarding the study as a whole: Compared with memory subsets, naive subsets generally had larger estimated richness. Non-shared clonotypes had lower generation probabilities than those shared by all four donors. Among several donors, about 5% of naive CD4 clonotypes were found in common.

V lost 0 bases and J lost 6; bases outside the gene matches: 7. The CDR3 is 16 residues long. Germline V gene lookup returns CDR1 SGHRS and CDR2 YFSETQ. About this clone itself: Antigen: not known.

Genomic DNA of every subset was divided equally among multiple immunoSEQ plates. Sequenced by immunoSEQ multiplex PCR; TCRdb stores in-frame clones only, minus some. The top ten clones hold 0.1% to 0.15% of a sample with 2 million to 2.5 million clones, 90% to 95% of them seen once. Specimen: naive CD4+ T cells sorted from blood. Subset given: CD45RA+ positively selected. This clonotype was sampled from a young man in good health. J is TRBJ2-2 and V is TRBV5-1; 8 nucleotides match TRBD1. CDR3 protein: CASSLEAGGGPGELFF. CDR3 nucleotide sequence: TGCGCCAGCAGCTTGGAAGCAGGGGGCGGACCCGGGGAGCTGTTTTTT. The complete variable domain, with remaining parts taken from reference TRBV5-1 and TRBJ2-2, reads KAGVTQTPRYLIKTRGQQVTLSCSPISGHRSVSWYQQTPGQGLQFLFEYFSETQRNKGNFPGRFSGRQFSNSRSEMNVSTLELGDSALYLCASSLEAGGGPGELFFGEGSRLTVL.